This T cell receptor (beta chain) is drawn from a study of cytomegalovirus exposure and HLA in healthy donors. Overall study context: Prior work identified 95 million to 120 million unique TCR beta sequences in approximately 200 million T cells.

A note on this clone: Its cognate antigen is unknown.

Per the germline V gene, CDR1 is MDHEN and CDR2 is SYDVKM. Trimming removed 2 bases from V and 4 bases from J, with 8 bases in between. This CDR3 is built from 13 residues. Overall study findings and caveats: It has been reported that TCR beta sequences accurately predicted the HLA-A and HLA-B alleles of most subjects. There were reportedly fewer N-insertions in an Asian-associated ancestry cluster than the approximately 670-donor mean, in a later analysis. Diagnosis of cytomegalovirus status made by the classifier reportedly showed high specificity and sensitivity.

The PCR employed 60 Vbeta primers together with 13 Jbeta primers. Sequencing used immunoSEQ multiplex PCR; TCRdb keeps in-frame clones, though not all of them. The table lists more than 150,000 clones, over 70% of them singletons. Sequencing used PBMCs. The clonotype originates from a man aged 45 to 65 in good health and CMV-seropositive. The rearrangement links TRBV28 to TRBJ1-1, with D possibly TRBD1 on 6 matching bases. CDR3 protein: CASSLEGGTEAFF. CDR3 sequence (DNA): TGTGCCAGCAGTTTAGAAGGGGGCACTGAAGCTTTCTTT.